This passage covers 16 T cell receptor beta chains from one sample sequenced in a study of blood T cells in healthy people across ages. A second PCR, run for roughly 7 to 11 cycles, used a sample-barcoded 5' primer plus a J-beta primer mix. TCRdb independently ran MiXCR on the 5' RACE reads; one entry per CDR3 protein. The data contain more than 900,000 distinct CDR3 sequences, around 27% of them singletons. These records were also assigned to another study, of T cells of mothers and their children.

The material sequenced was blood. The receptors here all came from a girl aged 2 to 10 in good health.

The V gene is TRBV12-3 or TRBV12-4, the J gene TRBJ2-7, with D possibly matching TRBD2 (5 bases). The CDR3 spans 15 residues. Trimming stripped 5 bases from V and 3 bases from J, with 17 bases between. DNA of the CDR3: TGTGCCAGCAGTCAGAGCACGGGGAGCCTCTACGAGCAGTACTTC. This encodes CASSQSTGSLYEQYF.

This rearrangement joins TRBV20-1 to TRBJ2-6; TRBD1 aligns across 8 bases. The CDR3 is made up of 18 amino acids. The trim removed 3 bases at V and 2 bases at J, leaving 12 bases unmatched. In germline, CDR1 is DFQATT, CDR2 SNEGSKA (reference sequence). CDR3: CSARTGTGRFTGANVLTF. The CDR3 bases are TGCAGTGCTAGGACCGGGACAGGACGGTTCACTGGGGCCAACGTCCTGACTTTC.

This clonotype was seen a handful of times. V and J are TRBV24-1 and TRBJ2-5, with 11 bases that match TRBD1. This CDR3 region has 16 residues. The germline gives CDR1 KGHDR, CDR2 SFDVKD. After removal of 3 bases from V and 3 bases from J, the junction contained 5 bases not matched to a gene. The DNA for the CDR3 is TGTGCCACCAGTGATACACCGGGACAGGGGGAAGAGACCCAGTACTTC. It encodes CATSDTPGQGEETQYF.

The chain is built from TRBV5-1 and TRBJ2-3, with no clear D. The CDR3 spans 15 residues. In germline, CDR1 is SGHRS, CDR2 YFSETQ. V was trimmed by 2 bases and J by 4 bases, leaving 14 bases between them. The CDR3 loop reads CASSFFPGEADTQYF. DNA of the CDR3: TGCGCCAGCAGCTTTTTTCCGGGTGAGGCAGATACGCAGTATTTT.

This clonotype came up many times. The chain links TRBV29-1 to TRBJ2-5; TRBD1 is a possible D gene (5 bases). Germline lookup yields CDR1 SQVTM and CDR2 ANQGSEA. V shed 7 bases and J shed 0 bases, with 12 bases lying between them. There are 13 residues in the CDR3. CDR3 sequence: CSELQENQETQYF. CDR3 bases: TGCAGCGAGCTACAGGAGAACCAAGAGACCCAGTACTTC.

This chain joins TRBV4-1 and TRBJ2-7, with D perhaps matching TRBD1 (5 bases). Germline values: CDR1 MGHRA, CDR2 YSYEKL. Trimming took off 2 bases at V and 3 bases at J, with 8 bases between the two ends. This CDR3 is 13 amino acids long. The CDR3: CASSQTGFYEQYF. CDR3 bases: TGCGCCAGCAGCCAAACAGGATTCTACGAGCAGTACTTC.

The sample holds one count of this clonotype. The chain joins TRBV2 to TRBJ2-5; D is perhaps TRBD1 (6 bases). The length of the CDR3 is 14 residues. Germline values: CDR1 SNHLY, CDR2 FYNNEI. V gave up 5 bases and J gave up 5 bases, with 15 bases separating them. The CDR3 DNA sequence: TGTGCCAGCAGTACCGGGACACTGGGGGAGACCCAGTACTTC. Protein product: CASSTGTLGETQYF.

This clonotype was seen more than once but under ten times. The chain combines TRBV12-3 or TRBV12-4 with TRBJ1-1; maybe TRBD1 (5 bases). This CDR3 region has 14 residues. The ends were cut back, 6 bases at V and 1 base at J, with 12 bases in the middle. CDR3 DNA sequence: TGTGCCAGCAGCCCAGGACACCCGAACACTGAAGCTTTCTTT. Translation gives CASSPGHPNTEAFF.

The genes are TRBV20-1 and TRBJ2-1; a weak D match, TRBD1 (6 bases). This CDR3 is 15 amino acids long. Germline V gene sequence: CDR1 DFQATT, CDR2 SNEGSKA (reference sequence). V was pared by 0 bases and J by 3 bases, with 12 bases between. The CDR3 loop is CSAREGAGFYNEQFF. CDR3 nucleotides: TGCAGTGCTAGAGAGGGGGCTGGATTCTACAATGAGCAGTTCTTC.

This clonotype came up a few times. The rearrangement uses TRBV13 and TRBJ2-3, with TRBD2 matching over 9 bases. CDR1 and CDR2 from the germline V gene are PRHDT and FYEKMQ (reference sequence). The CDR3 covers 16 residues. J was trimmed by 8 bases and V by 0 bases; bases with no gene match: 9. Written as DNA, the CDR3 is TGTGCCAGCAGCTTAGGCCGGCGGGAGGGCCTAGGTACGCAGTATTTT. It translates to CASSLGRREGLGTQYF.

This chain uses TRBV29-1 with TRBJ2-6; unclear D gene. Deletions cut 4 bases from V and 2 bases from J, with 18 bases between. Germline assignment: CDR1 SQVTM and CDR2 ANQGSEA. The CDR3 sequence is 17 residues long. CDR3 region: CSVGYQVEGAGANVLTF. The CDR3 nucleotides read TGCAGCGTTGGGTACCAGGTCGAAGGCGCTGGGGCCAACGTCCTGACTTTC.

This sequence joins TRBV27 and TRBJ1-5, with D unresolved. CDR1 is MNHEY and CDR2 is SMNVEV in the germline V gene (reference sequence). CDR3 length equals 16 residues. V was trimmed by 3 bases and J by 0 bases, leaving 12 bases between them. CDR3 sequence reads: CASSFAGMGSNQPQHF. CDR3 coding DNA: TGTGCCAGCAGTTTTGCGGGGATGGGTAGCAATCAGCCCCAGCATTTT.

The chain links TRBV6-2 or TRBV6-3 to TRBJ2-7, with a weak D call TRBD2 (5 bases). Germline CDR1 MNHEY, CDR2 SVGEGT. Trimming removed 0 bases from V and 6 bases from J, with 12 bases in between. This CDR3 is built from 14 residues. CDR3 loop: CASSYSTQRSEQYF. In DNA form, the CDR3 reads TGTGCCAGCAGTTACTCGACTCAGCGGAGCGAGCAGTACTTC.

V gene TRBV7-3 combines with J gene TRBJ2-3; TRBD2 aligns across 11 bases. This CDR3 spans 16 amino acids. The ends lost 5 bases at V and 2 bases at J; junction bases unmatched: 6. Germline CDR1 SGHTA, CDR2 FQGTGA. The CDR3 DNA reads TGTGCCAGCAGCCTTACTAGCGGGGGTCCCACAGATACGCAGTATTTT. Encoded protein: CASSLTSGGPTDTQYF. Looking up the rest from reference TRBV7-3 and TRBJ2-3 gives the full variable domain: GAGVSQTPSNKVTEKGKYVELRCDPISGHTALYWYRQSLGQGPEFLIYFQGTGAADDSGLPNDRFFAVRPEGSVSTLKIQRTERGDSAVYLCASSLTSGGPTDTQYFGPGTRLTVL.

This sequence joins TRBV2 and TRBJ2-5; no clear D. CDR1 is SNHLY, CDR2 FYNNEI, per germline. Trimming took off 9 bases at V and 1 base at J, with 21 bases between the two ends. This CDR3 has 16 amino acids. The CDR3 sequence: CASPIDKTLPQETQYF. Here the CDR3 DNA reads TGTGCCAGTCCTATCGACAAGACCCTCCCCCAAGAGACCCAGTACTTC.

V gene TRBV11-2 combines with J gene TRBJ1-1; perhaps TRBD1 as D (5 bases). Germline-derived CDR1 and CDR2 are SGHAT and FQNNGV. This CDR3 region has 14 residues. V lost 3 bases to trimming and J lost 2 bases, with 10 bases between them. CDR3: CASSFTWDNTEAFF. The CDR3 DNA reads as TGTGCCAGCAGCTTTACCTGGGACAACACTGAAGCTTTCTTT.